Each of the 25 T cell receptor beta chains below was sequenced from the same sample in a study of blood T cell repertoires in COVID-19. Measured with immunoSEQ multiplex PCR; TCRdb has only the in-frame clones, and not every one. This sample carries 35,000 to 55,000 clones, less than 90% of them seen once, and the ten largest clones take about 7.7%. Sequencing input: peripheral blood. These TCRs come from a man in his fifties or sixties with active COVID-19.

V gene TRBV6-2 or TRBV6-3 combines with J gene TRBJ2-1; TRBD2 is a possible D gene (5 bases). CDR3 length equals 13 residues. Trimming removed 6 bases at V and 7 bases at J, with 13 bases between. CDR1 MNHEY and CDR2 SVGEGT come from the germline V gene. The CDR3 reads CASSLSTRNEQFF. CDR3 nucleotide sequence: TGTGCCAGCAGCCTCTCCACTAGAAATGAGCAGTTCTTC.

The chain has TRBV7-2 and TRBJ2-1; 9 bases are a match to TRBD1. Germline CDR1 and CDR2: SGHTA and FQGNSA. The CDR3 has 15 residues. The J segment lost 8 bases and the V segment lost 5 bases, leaving 10 bases of the junction unmatched. CDR3 in amino acids: CASSRNHRGRDEQFF. In DNA, the CDR3 is TGTGCCAGCAGCCGTAACCACAGGGGGCGGGATGAGCAGTTCTTC. Supplemented by reference TRBV7-2 and TRBJ2-1, the full variable domain reads GAGVSQSPSNKVTEKGKDVELRCDPISGHTALYWYRQSLGQGLEFLIYFQGNSAPDKSGLPSDRFSAERTGGSVSTLTIQRTQQEDSAVYLCASSRNHRGRDEQFFGPGTRLTVL.

This clone was counted a few times. The V call is TRBV27, the J call TRBJ2-7; D might be TRBD2 (6 bases). This CDR3 is 15 amino acids long. The V gene's germline CDR1 is MNHEY and CDR2 SMNVEV (reference sequence). Trimming removed 6 bases from V and 5 bases from J, with 20 bases in between. The chain's CDR3 is CASRHTGGSRNEQYF. CDR3 coding DNA: TGTGCCAGCAGACACACTGGGGGGAGTAGGAACGAGCAGTACTTC.

V and J are TRBV7-2 and TRBJ2-1; 12 bases are shared with TRBD2. This CDR3 has 16 residues. J was trimmed by 9 bases and V by 4 bases; bases with no gene match: 10. The germline V gene has CDR1 SGHTA and CDR2 FQGNSA. In nucleotides, the CDR3 is TGTGCCAGCAGCTCCTGGACTAGCGGGGTCAAGCGTGAGCAGTTCTTC. Protein sequence: CASSSWTSGVKREQFF.

The chain has TRBV28 and TRBJ1-4, with 9 bases lining up with TRBD1. The junction had 7 bases not matched to a gene; V was cut back by 8 bases and J by 6 bases. The CDR3 covers 14 residues. Germline V gives CDR1 MDHEN, CDR2 SYDVKM. The CDR3 here is CASVPGTGYEKLFF. The CDR3 DNA reads TGTGCCAGCGTACCCGGGACAGGGTATGAAAAACTGTTTTTT. Full variable domain (rest looked up from reference TRBV28 and TRBJ1-4): DVKVTQSSRYLVKRTGEKVFLECVQDMDHENMFWYRQDPGLGLRLIYFSYDVKMKEKGDIPEGYSVSREKKERFSLILESASTNQTSMYLCASVPGTGYEKLFFGSGTQLSVL.

This chain connects TRBV4-1 to TRBJ1-1, with TRBD1 identical over 7 bases. The junction had 6 bases not matched to a gene; V was cut back by 0 bases and J by 5 bases. CDR1 is MGHRA and CDR2 is YSYEKL in the germline V gene. The CDR3 runs 15 residues. The CDR3 region has the DNA TGCGCCAGCAGCCAAGATGGAGGGGGCTGGACTGAAGCTTTCTTT. This gives the protein CASSQDGGGWTEAFF.

V and J are TRBV12-3 or TRBV12-4 and TRBJ2-2, with D possibly TRBD1 on 5 matching bases. The V gene lost 6 bases and the J gene lost 6 bases, with 5 bases spanning the gap. This CDR3 is built from 11 residues. In nucleotides, the CDR3 is TGTGCCAGCAGAGGGGCCGGGGAGCTGTTTTTT. This gives the protein CASRGAGELFF.

This clone was counted a few times. The chain joins TRBV19 to TRBJ2-3; 8 bases agree with TRBD2. The J segment lost 1 base and the V segment lost 0 bases, leaving 3 bases of the junction unmatched. The CDR3 totals 16 residues. Germline V lookup: CDR1 LNHDA, CDR2 SQIVND (reference sequence). The CDR3 sequence: CASSIETTSGTDTQYF. The CDR3 bases are TGTGCCAGTAGTATAGAAACGACTAGCGGCACAGATACGCAGTATTTT.

This clone is medium-sized within its sample. V and J are TRBV2 and TRBJ2-1, with 10 bases that match TRBD2. Germline V gene lookup returns CDR1 SNHLY and CDR2 FYNNEI. The CDR3 runs to 15 residues. Trimming at V came to 5 bases and at J to 7 bases, leaving 8 bases not matched to a gene. The CDR3 nucleotides read TGTGCCAGCAGTCCCCCTAGCGGGAGTCGGAATGAGCAGTTCTTC. This gives the protein CASSPPSGSRNEQFF. Full variable domain (remainder filled in from reference TRBV2 and TRBJ2-1): EPEVTQTPSHQVTQMGQEVILRCVPISNHLYFYWYRQILGQKVEFLVSFYNNEISEKSEIFDDQFSVERPDGSNFTLKIRSTKLEDSAMYFCASSPPSGSRNEQFFGPGTRLTVL.

V usage is TRBV7-2 and J usage is TRBJ2-7, with 11 bases lining up with TRBD2. The V and J ends lost 1 base and 7 bases, in that order; junction bases with no gene match: 3. CDR1 and CDR2 (germline): SGHTA, FQGNSA. The CDR3 runs to 14 residues. This CDR3 is CASSLGLAGREQYF. The CDR3, as DNA: TGTGCCAGCAGCTTAGGACTAGCGGGAAGGGAGCAGTACTTC. The full variable domain, rest sourced from reference TRBV7-2 and TRBJ2-7, is GAGVSQSPSNKVTEKGKDVELRCDPISGHTALYWYRQSLGQGLEFLIYFQGNSAPDKSGLPSDRFSAERTGGSVSTLTIQRTQQEDSAVYLCASSLGLAGREQYFGPGTRLTVT.

The V and J genes are TRBV11-2 and TRBJ2-5; D may be TRBD2 (5 bases). The CDR3 has 15 residues. Germline CDR1 reads SGHAT; CDR2 reads FQNNGV. With 1 base removed from V and 4 bases from J, the gap between germline ends came to 13 bases. The CDR3 DNA is TGTGCCAGCAGCTTAGGGATGGCCGCGGGAGAGACCCAGTACTTC. Translating gives CASSLGMAAGETQYF.

This clone showed up just once. The chain uses TRBV2 and TRBJ2-1; D might be TRBD2 (6 bases). Germline CDR1 is SNHLY and CDR2 is FYNNEI. The CDR3 sequence is 14 residues long. Deletions cut 9 bases from V and 8 bases from J, with 20 bases between. The CDR3 DNA sequence: TGTGCCAGGAACCGGGACTTCTTAGGGGATGAGCAGTTCTTC. It codes for CARNRDFLGDEQFF.

The V call is TRBV2, the J call TRBJ1-2, with D uncertain. V lost 2 bases and J lost 4, with 5 bases in between. Germline assignment: CDR1 SNHLY and CDR2 FYNNEI. CDR3 length: 12 residues. CDR3 in DNA: TGTGCCAGCAGTGAAAACAGCTATGGCTACACCTTC. It encodes CASSENSYGYTF. The complete variable domain, with remaining parts taken from reference TRBV2 and TRBJ1-2, reads EPEVTQTPSHQVTQMGQEVILRCVPISNHLYFYWYRQILGQKVEFLVSFYNNEISEKSEIFDDQFSVERPDGSNFTLKIRSTKLEDSAMYFCASSENSYGYTFGSGTRLTVV.

The chain recombines TRBV11-2 with TRBJ1-3, with no clear D. The germline V and J ends were trimmed by 2 bases and 10 bases, with 15 bases remaining between them. Looked up from germline, CDR1 is SGHAT and CDR2 is FQNNGV. There are 14 residues in the CDR3. CDR3 sequence (DNA): TGTGCCAGCAGCTTATCGGCAGGCGTTCGAACCATATATTTT. Its translation: CASSLSAGVRTIYF.

With respect to this clone: The same CDR3 arises from other DNA sequences in this sample as well. The CDR3 bases are TGTGCCTGGAAGAGTGAGACTGTATATTTCTCCGAGCAGTACTTC. Amino acids: CAWKSETVYFSEQYF. V gene TRBV30 combines with J gene TRBJ2-7, with D hard to call. V was shortened by 4 bases and J by 6 bases, with 22 bases between the two germline ends. Germline V gives CDR1 GTSNPN, CDR2 SVGIG (reference sequence). The CDR3 is 15 amino acids.

The V call is TRBV28, the J call TRBJ2-3; TRBD2 matches at 10 bases. Germline V CDR1 and CDR2: MDHEN, SYDVKM. The CDR3 loop spans 18 amino acids. Unmatched junction bases numbered 10, after V lost 3 bases and J lost 1 base. The CDR3 is CASSLWSGAGGGTDTQYF. CDR3 nucleotide sequence: TGTGCCAGCAGTTTGTGGTCTGGAGCGGGGGGGGGCACAGATACGCAGTATTTT.

The chain employs TRBV10-3 and TRBJ1-5; D unclear. This CDR3 is built from 12 residues. Germline V gives CDR1 ENHRY, CDR2 SYGVKD. With 7 bases removed from V and 2 bases from J, the gap between germline ends came to 6 bases. The CDR3 DNA follows: TGTGCCATCAACAATGGCAATCAGCCCCAGCATTTT. It yields the protein CAINNGNQPQHF.

This clone came up a few times. The chain combines TRBV23-1 with TRBJ2-1; 7 bases agree with TRBD2. TRBV23-1 is designated an ORF whose function remains uncertain. The CDR3 contains 20 residues. The trim removed 2 bases at V and 2 bases at J, leaving 18 bases unmatched. The CDR3 region is CASSQRDKVGSGSPYNEQFF. CDR3 nucleotide sequence: TGCGCCAGCAGTCAACGCGACAAGGTTGGTAGCGGGTCGCCCTACAATGAGCAGTTCTTC.

The chain has TRBV9 and TRBJ2-1; TRBD1 might be the D (6 bases). The germline gives CDR1 SGDLS, CDR2 YYNGEE. Between the trimmed V and J ends, which lost 3 bases and 5 bases, there was a span of 12 bases. The length of the CDR3 is 14 residues. Written as DNA, the CDR3 is TGTGCCAGCAGCGAGGACAGAAGAGACAATGAGCAGTTCTTC. Translation: CASSEDRRDNEQFF.

The CDR3 DNA reads TGCGCCAGCAGCCAGACTAGCGGGGCGACCTACGAGCAGTACTTC. It translates to CASSQTSGATYEQYF. This chain uses TRBV4-1 with TRBJ2-7, with 11 bases identical to TRBD2. Germline V gives CDR1 MGHRA, CDR2 YSYEKL. The CDR3 sequence is 15 residues long. The junction had 3 bases not matched to a gene; V was cut back by 3 bases and J by 2 bases.

V is TRBV10-2 and J is TRBJ2-7, with 7 bases aligning to TRBD1. The CDR3 consists of 15 residues. Losses at the gene ends were 7 bases for V and 0 bases for J; bases not matched to a gene: 9. Looked up from germline, CDR1 is WSHSY and CDR2 is SAAADI. CDR3 bases: TGCGCCAGCATCTCAGGGGGTGCCAGCTCCTACGAGCAGTACTTC. Its translation: CASISGGASSYEQYF.

The CDR3 is CASSLGSGTSSPPGFF. In nucleotides, the CDR3 is TGTGCCAGCAGCTTAGGAAGCGGGACTAGCTCACCCCCCGGGTTCTTC. The chain joins TRBV7-9 to TRBJ2-1; 9 bases are a match to TRBD2. The CDR3 contains 16 residues. From germline, CDR1 is SEHNR and CDR2 FQNEAQ (reference sequence). J lost 15 bases, V lost 1 base, and 16 bases had no gene match.

The genes are TRBV30 and TRBJ2-5; D is ambiguous. In germline, CDR1 is GTSNPN, CDR2 SVGIG (reference sequence). CDR3 length: 16 amino acids. V was trimmed by 0 bases and J by 2 bases, leaving 16 bases between them. The CDR3 DNA reads TGTGCCTGGAGTGTACCAGCGTACCTGCTGCAAGAGACCCAGTACTTC. Translating gives CAWSVPAYLLQETQYF.

This clone was seen once. The chain employs TRBV6-6 and TRBJ2-7, with D unclear. CDR1 and CDR2 (germline): MNHNY, SVGAGI (reference sequence). V lost 2 bases to trimming and J lost 2 bases, with 13 bases between them. The CDR3 has 15 amino acids. For the CDR3, the DNA is TGTGCCAGCAGTTACAGCCGCGCGGAAACCTACGAGCAGTACTTC. Amino acids: CASSYSRAETYEQYF.

The DNA of the CDR3 is TGTGCCAGCAGTGAACAGGGGGCCCGCACTGAAGCTTTCTTT. This translates into CASSEQGARTEAFF. The V and J genes are TRBV6-1 and TRBJ1-1, with 8 bases that match TRBD1. This CDR3 comprises 14 residues. Per the germline V gene, CDR1 is MNHNS and CDR2 is SASEGT. The V and J ends lost 2 bases and 4 bases, in that order; junction bases with no gene match: 3.